This T cell receptor beta chain was captured by sequencing in a study of T cells in Graves' hyperthyroidism and ophthalmopathy. TCR beta CDR3 regions were amplified from RNA transcripts. HTBI primers were used for first-round RT-PCR of the TCR CDR3. A single record per CDR3 protein comes from TCRdb applying MiXCR to the multiplex PCR reads. This table holds approximately 400,000 distinct CDR3 sequences, 11% to 15% found once. There are a few counts of this clonotype. Diagnoses were established using clinical symptoms, serum thyroxine and TRAb, thyroid ultrasound and orbital computed tomography. CDR1 is SNHLY, CDR2 FYNNEI, per germline. The CDR3 has 13 residues. Trimming left V 7 bases short and J 1 base short, with 8 bases between.

V is TRBV2 and J is TRBJ2-4; D is ambiguous. The sample taken for sequencing was blood. This receptor was identified in a man in his fifties or sixties with Graves' ophthalmopathy. The CDR3 here is CASMAPAKNIQYF. CDR3 DNA: TGTGCCAGCATGGCTCCTGCCAAAAACATTCAGTACTTC.